This TCR delta chain came from a study of Vδ1+ human thymocytes. Overall study results and limits: Bulk data may be misread because of unexpected Vdelta2 sequences. Unlike peripheral blood Vdelta1+ controls, thymic delta-chain sequences included about 20% Vdelta2 and few Vdelta3. In the thymus, TRG and TRD repertoires looked highly polyclonal with Gaussian CDR3 lengths.

Thymocytes were sorted as CD3+ TCRVdelta1+ TCRVdelta2- after alphabeta T cell depletion. Between roughly 98% and 99.6% of sorted thymocytes were Vdelta1+. On this clone itself: The antigen is unknown.

V shed 1 base, J shed 2 bases, and the junction held 21 bases outside the gene matches. The CDR3 sequence is 22 residues long. Germline CDR1 and CDR2: TSWWSYY and QGS. Sequences come from RNA converted to cDNA by reverse transcription. Pooled V-gene forward primers with one constant-region reverse primer generated the CDR3 amplicons by multiplex PCR. TCRdb fed the multiplex PCR reads into CATT to redo clone calling. The data contain roughly 50,000 delta-chain clones, 15% to 20% of them seen just once; the ten biggest clones take up roughly 0.5%. Specimen: Vdelta1+ gamma-delta thymocytes from the thymus. The subset: FACS-sorted CD3+ TCRalphabeta- TCRVdelta1+ TCRVdelta2- thymocytes. This sequence originates from a boy under three years old who had congenital heart surgery. This chain joins TRDV1 and TRDJ1; 11 nucleotides align to TRDD3. CDR3 amino acids: CALGEPFPPWFGGYAVTDKLIF. The CDR3 nucleotides are TGTGCTCTTGGGGAACCCTTCCCACCTTGGTTTGGGGGATACGCTGTAACCGATAAACTCATCTTT.